This T cell receptor beta chain was recorded in a study of graft-versus-host responses after intestinal transplantation. Across the study: As for transplant type, recipients had multivisceral, liver-intestinal, or isolated intestinal grafts.

This table comes from immunoSEQ multiplex PCR, and its TCRdb copy is limited to in-frame clones, with some not included. The table has 90,000 to 130,000 clones, 90% to 95% seen once. Details on this clone: Its specificity is unknown.

Findings and limits, study-wide: Early post-transplant HvG declines showed an association with peak circulating GvH clone levels. Recipient bone marrow held GvH clones, some seen earlier in ileum or blood. Clonal ratios of graft-versus-host to host-versus-graft in allografts were high for patients exhibiting graft-donor T cell macrochimerism.

The clonotype was recovered from a human donor who was the organ donor for an intestinal transplant. The sample here was unstimulated CD4+ T cells sorted from spleen or lymph node cells, taken before transplant.

CDR3 sequence reads: CSVHRGKGETQYF. For the CDR3, the DNA is TGCAGCGTTCACAGGGGTAAAGGAGAGACCCAGTACTTC. The rearrangement links TRBV29-1 to TRBJ2-5, with 7 bases aligning to TRBD1. V shed 5 bases and J 4 bases; nucleotides not matched to a gene: 7. Germline values: CDR1 SQVTM, CDR2 ANQGSEA. This CDR3 is 13 amino acids long.